The clone carrying this TCR beta chain came up a few times. MiXCR, applied by TCRdb to the RACE reads, yields one record per CDR3 protein. Here the sample spans about 360,000 distinct CDR3 sequences, about 7% being singletons. This sample stems from a study of human T cells and chemical hapten exposure. Study at large: The patients, most of them female, presented with alopecia areata, totalis or universalis.

Germline V CDR1 and CDR2: SEHNR, FQNEAQ (reference sequence). V lost 4 bases and J 0 bases, leaving 16 bases between the germline ends. The length of the CDR3 is 16 residues. Time point: patch test 1, 2 weeks after DPC sensitization. Treatment of the sample: therapeutic diphenylcyclopropenone sensitization with weekly scalp DPC. Sequences were derived from whole blood, sampled in connection with sensitization to the hapten diphenylcyclopropenone (DPC). This TCR derives from a young woman with alopecia areata. Some clones in this sample may be carry-over from other donors' samples. V is TRBV7-9 and J is TRBJ2-7; maybe TRBD2 (6 bases). This chain's CDR3 is CASSSRAGQHSYEQYF. CDR3 in DNA: TGTGCCAGCAGCTCCCGGGCGGGGCAGCACTCCTACGAGCAGTACTTC.